A single sample is the source of the 28 T cell receptor beta chains below, sequenced in a study of T cells in placental villitis. This was the immunoSEQ v4 assay. Sequenced by immunoSEQ multiplex PCR; TCRdb stores in-frame clones only, minus some. Here the sample spans approximately 6,900 clones, about 77% being singletons. The sequenced material came from placental tissue containing maternal and fetal cells. These receptors originate from a human patient with infectious villitis; the placental T cells may come from both mother and fetus.

The chain recombines TRBV14 with TRBJ2-7; D gene unclear. This CDR3 is 13 amino acids long. Germline V gene lookup returns CDR1 SGHDN and CDR2 FVKESK. Trimming took 0 bases from V and 3 from J, leaving 6 bases between them. The CDR3 spells CASSQDFFYEQYF. The CDR3, as DNA: TGTGCCAGCAGCCAAGATTTTTTCTACGAGCAGTACTTC.

The chain recombines TRBV5-6 with TRBJ2-3, with D perhaps being TRBD1 or TRBD2 (5 bases each). This CDR3 is 13 amino acids long. The V end lost 3 bases, the J end lost 3 bases, and 8 bases lay between the germline ends. Per the germline V gene, CDR1 is SGHDT and CDR2 is YYEEEE. The CDR3: CASSWDRTDTQYF. CDR3 DNA: TGTGCCAGCAGCTGGGACCGTACAGATACGCAGTATTTT.

This chain's CDR3 is CASSGGELVSQYF. As DNA, the CDR3 is TGTGCCAGCAGTGGCGGGGAGCTGGTGTCCCAGTACTTC. The chain is built from TRBV25-1 and TRBJ2-5; TRBD2 might be the D (6 bases). The ends were cut back, 4 bases at V and 9 bases at J, with 15 bases in the middle. The CDR3 extends over 13 amino acids. CDR1 and CDR2 (germline): MGHDK, SYGVNS.

This chain joins TRBV3-1 (or the pseudogene TRBV3-2) and TRBJ1-1; 7 bases align to TRBD1. CDR3 length: 13 amino acids. In germline, CDR1 is LGHDT, CDR2 YNNKEL (reference sequence). The V and J ends lost 4 bases and 6 bases, in that order; junction bases with no gene match: 5. DNA of the CDR3: TGTGCCAGCAGCCGTGGGACAGCTTCTGAAGCTTTCTTT. It is translated as CASSRGTASEAFF.

The genes are TRBV6-2 or TRBV6-3 and TRBJ1-5; 8 bases map to TRBD1. V was pared by 6 bases and J by 1 base, with 5 bases of the junction left unmatched. This CDR3 has 15 residues. CDR1 is MNHEY, CDR2 SVGEGT, per germline. CDR3 nucleotides: TGTGCCAGCAGGCCTACAGGGGGGAGCAATCAGCCCCAGCATTTT. Residues: CASRPTGGSNQPQHF.

This chain links TRBV12-3 or TRBV12-4 with TRBJ1-1, with a tentative D call TRBD1 (5 bases). Trimming removed 6 bases from V and 4 bases from J, with 12 bases in between. The CDR3 contains 13 residues. Here the CDR3 DNA reads TGTGCCAGCAGCCTACAGGAGGGCACTGAAGCTTTCTTT. Its translation: CASSLQEGTEAFF.

The chain is built from TRBV4-3 and TRBJ2-7, with D tentatively TRBD1 (5 bases). Deletions cut 4 bases from V and 6 bases from J, with 16 bases between. Per the germline V gene, CDR1 is LGHNA and CDR2 is YSLEER. This CDR3 region has 14 residues. The DNA for the CDR3 is TGCGCCAGCAGCCTGCAGCCTGGACATGGCGAGCAGTACTTC. This codes for CASSLQPGHGEQYF.

The V call is TRBV3-1 (or the pseudogene TRBV3-2), the J call TRBJ2-2, with 11 bases that match TRBD2. Per germline, CDR1 LGHDT and CDR2 YNNKEL (reference sequence). CDR3 length: 15 amino acids. Trimming took 3 bases from V and 5 from J; bases not matched to a gene: 2. CDR3 amino acids: CASSQTSGVTGELFF. The CDR3 DNA is TGTGCCAGCAGCCAGACTAGCGGGGTAACCGGGGAGCTGTTTTTT.

The chain joins TRBV3-1 (or the pseudogene TRBV3-2) to TRBJ2-2; D possibly corresponds to TRBD2 (5 bases). Germline-derived CDR1 and CDR2 are LGHDT and YNNKEL (reference sequence). V was trimmed by 1 base and J by 6 bases, leaving 12 bases between them. This CDR3 is 15 amino acids long. The CDR3 bases are TGTGCCAGCAGCCAAGCCCGGGGTTTTGCCGGGGAGCTGTTTTTT. Its translation: CASSQARGFAGELFF.

The V gene is TRBV30, the J gene TRBJ2-2; 7 bases are a match to TRBD2. V dropped 8 bases and J dropped 15; count of bases not matched to a gene: 15. Germline-derived CDR1 and CDR2 are GTSNPN and SVGIG (reference sequence). This CDR3 contains 12 residues. As DNA, the CDR3 is TGTGCCCATGGGAGGAGGGGAGGGGTGTTGTTTTTT. It translates to CAHGRRGGVLFF.

The V and J genes are TRBV2 and TRBJ2-5; 7 bases line up with TRBD2. Germline values: CDR1 SNHLY, CDR2 FYNNEI. V shed 3 bases, J shed 0 bases, and the junction held 1 base outside the gene matches. CDR3 length: 14 residues. CDR3 in amino acids: CASSEGGYQETQYF. CDR3 in DNA: TGTGCCAGCAGTGAGGGGGGGTACCAAGAGACCCAGTACTTC.

The chain combines TRBV29-1 with TRBJ2-3; D possibly corresponds to TRBD1 (5 bases). This CDR3 is 15 amino acids long. Germline CDR1 SQVTM, CDR2 ANQGSEA. Trimming left V 7 bases short and J 5 bases short, with 22 bases between. CDR3: CSGIPSADNKDTQYF. CDR3 sequence (DNA): TGCAGCGGTATACCCTCGGCGGACAATAAAGATACGCAGTATTTT.

The chain combines TRBV27 with TRBJ2-7, with a tentative D call TRBD1 (5 bases). The length of the CDR3 is 17 residues. Germline values: CDR1 MNHEY, CDR2 SMNVEV (reference sequence). V was clipped by 5 bases and J by 0 bases, with 20 bases between them. Here the CDR3 reads CASSPTGLTESSYEQYF. The CDR3, as DNA: TGTGCCAGCAGTCCCACAGGTCTAACAGAGAGCTCCTACGAGCAGTACTTC.

The rearrangement links TRBV6-5 to TRBJ2-7; 8 bases are shared with TRBD2. This CDR3 contains 13 residues. With V trimmed by 10 bases and J by 2 bases, 7 bases remained unmatched. Germline V gene lookup returns CDR1 MNHEY and CDR2 SVGAGI. DNA for the CDR3: TGTGCCACCTCGACTAGCGCCGCCTACGAGCAGTACTTC. Amino acid sequence: CATSTSAAYEQYF.

The CDR3 reads CASSLGGAAKNIQYF. The CDR3 DNA sequence: TGTGCCAGCAGCTTGGGGGGGGCTGCCAAAAACATTCAGTACTTC. This rearrangement joins TRBV5-4 to TRBJ2-4, with D perhaps matching TRBD1 or TRBD2 (6 bases each). Trimming stripped 0 bases from V and 1 base from J, with 8 bases between. Germline loops: CDR1 SGHNT, CDR2 YYREEE (reference sequence). This CDR3 has 15 amino acids. The full variable domain, rest sourced from reference TRBV5-4 and TRBJ2-4, is ETGVTQSPTHLIKTRGQQVTLRCSSQSGHNTVSWYQQALGQGPQFIFQYYREEENGRGNFPPRFSGLQFPNYSSELNVNALELDDSALYLCASSLGGAAKNIQYFGAGTRLSVL.

The J gene is TRBJ1-1, the V gene TRBV2, with no clear D. Germline V gene data show CDR1 as SNHLY and CDR2 as FYNNEI. The CDR3 runs to 13 residues. Trimming took 0 bases from V and 11 from J, leaving 13 bases between them. The CDR3 coding sequence is TGTGCCAGCAGTGAAGCCGTTGGCGTTCGCGCTTTCTTT. Translation: CASSEAVGVRAFF.

Worth noting for this clone: A junction end diverges from the germline sequence, so it may reflect a read error. Other DNA sequences of this sample code for an identical CDR3. The rearrangement joins TRBV27 to TRBJ2-5; D not resolved. CDR3 length: 15 amino acids. The germline gives CDR1 MNHEY, CDR2 SMNVEV (reference sequence). The CDR3 DNA follows: TGTGCTAGCAGTTCGAAGGACGCCCGAACAGAGACCCAGTACTTC. Amino acids: CASSSKDARTETQYF.

The chain couples TRBV7-3 to TRBJ1-1; weak D call: TRBD1 (5 bases). Trimming took off 6 bases at V and 4 bases at J, with 12 bases between the two ends. CDR1 SGHTA and CDR2 FQGTGA come from the germline V gene. The CDR3 loop spans 13 amino acids. The DNA of the CDR3 is TGTGCCAGCAGTATCTACGGGGGCACTGAAGCTTTCTTT. It codes for CASSIYGGTEAFF.

The V gene is TRBV9, the J gene TRBJ2-3; D is undetermined. CDR3 length: 12 amino acids. Trimming cost V 3 bases and J 2 bases, with 4 bases left between them. CDR1 is SGDLS, CDR2 YYNGEE, per germline. Written as DNA, the CDR3 is TGTGCCAGCAGCGAAGTCACAGATACGCAGTATTTT. It yields the protein CASSEVTDTQYF.

The chain recombines TRBV21-1 with TRBJ2-2; TRBD1, the D gene given by the table, was not confirmed from the DNA. TRBV21-1 is noted as a pseudogene. This CDR3 spans 17 amino acids. The CDR3, as DNA: TGTGCCAGCAGCAAAAGTGGTTATGCCCAGGGGGCGGCGGAGCTGTTTTTT. Its protein product is CASSKSGYAQGAAELFF.

The rearrangement links TRBV6-2 or TRBV6-3 to TRBJ1-6; D not resolved. Between the trimmed V and J ends, which lost 2 bases and 14 bases, there was a span of 7 bases. This CDR3 is built from 11 residues. CDR1 is MNHEY and CDR2 is SVGEGT in the germline V gene. The CDR3: CASSYGISLHF. The CDR3 DNA reads TGTGCCAGCAGTTACGGAATATCCCTCCACTTT.

This clone occurred a few times. J is TRBJ1-4 and V is TRBV19; tentatively, D is TRBD1 (5 bases). The CDR3 consists of 15 residues. In germline, CDR1 is LNHDA, CDR2 SQIVND (reference sequence). V dropped 7 bases and J dropped 3 bases, with 15 bases sitting between them. The CDR3 bases are TGTGCCAGTAAGGCTAACGGGGGAGCTAATGAAAAACTGTTTTTT. It yields the protein CASKANGGANEKLFF.

This clone showed up just a few times. This chain joins TRBV9 and TRBJ2-5, with D unresolved. This CDR3 contains 13 residues. The germline V gene has CDR1 SGDLS and CDR2 YYNGEE. V dropped 4 bases and J dropped 7 bases, with 14 bases sitting between them. The CDR3 nucleotides are TGTGCCAGCAGCTTCCGATTAGACGGGACCCAGTACTTC. The encoded protein is CASSFRLDGTQYF.

The rearrangement links TRBV5-7 to TRBJ1-2; D uncertain. TRBV5-7 carries the ORF label, with uncertain function. The CDR3 contains 11 residues. V shed 0 bases and J shed 8 bases, with 5 bases lying between them. CDR3: CASSLEEGYTF. In nucleotides, the CDR3 is TGTGCCAGCAGCTTGGAGGAGGGCTACACCTTC.

The chain is built from TRBV6-6 and TRBJ1-4, with unresolved D. CDR1 MNHNY and CDR2 SVGAGI come from the germline V gene (reference sequence). The CDR3 has 13 residues. V dropped 7 bases and J dropped 4 bases, with 10 bases sitting between them. CDR3 loop: CASTGSLNEKLFF. The CDR3 DNA reads TGTGCCAGCACGGGCAGCCTTAATGAAAAACTGTTTTTT.

The gene calls are TRBV4-1 and TRBJ1-4; 12 bases line up with TRBD1. Germline CDR1 is MGHRA and CDR2 is YSYEKL. Losses at the gene ends were 5 bases for V and 10 bases for J; bases not matched to a gene: 5. This CDR3 comprises 14 residues. CDR3 loop: CASSGTGGRVKLFF. In DNA form, the CDR3 reads TGCGCCAGCAGCGGGACAGGGGGCAGGGTAAAACTGTTTTTT.

This chain joins TRBV10-3 and TRBJ1-5, with a tentative D call TRBD1 (6 bases). The CDR3 sequence is 13 residues long. V was shortened by 4 bases and J by 2 bases, with 6 bases between the two germline ends. Germline CDR1 and CDR2: ENHRY and SYGVKD. The CDR3 spells CAISGTGNQPQHF. CDR3 DNA: TGTGCCATCAGTGGGACAGGCAATCAGCCCCAGCATTTT.

In this sample, this clone turned up a few times. CDR3 amino acids: CASSVGSSGGGLGTQYF. CDR3 nucleotides: TGTGCCAGCAGCGTAGGATCTAGCGGGGGGGGTTTAGGGACCCAGTACTTC. J is TRBJ2-5 and V is TRBV9; TRBD2 matches 12 bases. The J segment lost 7 bases and the V segment lost 0 bases, leaving 10 bases of the junction unmatched. Germline V lookup: CDR1 SGDLS, CDR2 YYNGEE. The CDR3 is made up of 17 amino acids.